The 15 T cell receptor beta chains given below trace back to one sample, sequenced in a study of shared clonotypes between healthy human individuals. TCRdb's copy holds only in-frame clones and misses some; the assay was immunoSEQ multiplex PCR. This sample carries 2 million to 2.5 million clones, 80% to 95% of them seen once, and the ten largest clones take roughly 0.39%. Sequenced sample: naive CD4+ T cells from PBMCs. The sample's subset: CD45RA+ positively selected. These receptor sequences come from a man between 18 and 35 years old in good health. Some clones in this sample may be carry-over from other donors' samples.

J is TRBJ1-5 and V is TRBV28; no clear D. Germline V gene data show CDR1 as MDHEN and CDR2 as SYDVKM. The CDR3 has 15 residues. With 5 bases removed from V and 2 bases from J, the gap between germline ends came to 13 bases. The CDR3 loop reads CASSAGPGGNQPQHF. CDR3 nucleotide sequence: TGTGCCAGCAGTGCTGGGCCGGGAGGCAATCAGCCCCAGCATTTT.

The rearrangement uses TRBV5-1 and TRBJ1-5; D is unresolved. V lost 0 bases, J lost 6 bases, and 13 bases lay in between. The germline CDR1 and CDR2 sequences are SGHRS and YFSETQ. The CDR3 length is 15 residues. The CDR3 DNA reads TGCGCCAGCAGCTTGGATACGGGATCCAGTCAGCCCCAGCATTTT. It codes for CASSLDTGSSQPQHF.

V and J are TRBV11-2 and TRBJ2-5; tentatively, D is TRBD1 or TRBD2 (6 bases each). CDR3 length: 14 residues. Germline V lookup: CDR1 SGHAT, CDR2 FQNNGV. V lost 3 bases and J 2 bases, leaving 10 bases between the germline ends. This chain's CDR3 is CASSLGGRQETQYF. The DNA of the CDR3 is TGTGCCAGCAGCTTGGGGGGCCGTCAAGAGACCCAGTACTTC. Filled out from reference TRBV11-2 and TRBJ2-5, the complete variable domain reads EAGVAQSPRYKIIEKRQSVAFWCNPISGHATLYWYQQILGQGPKLLIQFQNNGVVDDSQLPKDRFSAERLKGVDSTLKIQPAKLEDSAVYLCASSLGGRQETQYFGPGTRLLVL.

This clone was seen a handful of times. The chain joins TRBV5-1 to TRBJ2-2; D remains unclear. V lost 0 bases, J lost 4 bases, and 13 bases lay in between. Germline CDR1 is SGHRS and CDR2 is YFSETQ. This CDR3 has 16 residues. The CDR3 loop is CASSLEIGRSTGELFF. The CDR3 nucleotides read TGCGCCAGCAGCTTGGAGATAGGACGGAGCACCGGGGAGCTGTTTTTT.

This chain links TRBV21-1 with TRBJ1-3. TRBV21-1 is termed a pseudogene. CDR3 length: 16 amino acids. CDR3 amino acids: CASSKSAGASGNTIYF. The CDR3 bases are TGTGCCAGCAGCAAATCTGCGGGGGCCTCTGGAAACACCATATATTTT.

This clone was seen a few times. This chain joins TRBV20-1 and TRBJ1-1; no clear D. The CDR3 extends over 11 amino acids. The germline V gene has CDR1 DFQATT and CDR2 SNEGSKA (reference sequence). Trimming left V 3 bases short and J 6 bases short, with 8 bases between. The CDR3: CSASRLPEAFF. CDR3 DNA: TGCAGTGCTAGTCGATTACCTGAAGCTTTCTTT.

The chain joins TRBV4-1 to TRBJ2-2, with 9 bases fitting TRBD2. The CDR3 runs 17 residues. The germline CDR1 and CDR2 sequences are MGHRA and YSYEKL. Trimming cost V 4 bases and J 3 bases; bases outside gene matches: 9. The CDR3 DNA reads as TGCGCCAGCAGCCGACCGATGGGCGGGAGGGACACCGGGGAGCTGTTTTTT. Translated, it gives CASSRPMGGRDTGELFF.

As regards this clone: Other nucleotide sequences from this sample produce the same CDR3. The chain couples TRBV18 to TRBJ2-2; 7 bases fit TRBD1. This CDR3 is 14 amino acids long. J lost 4 bases, V lost 6 bases, and 5 bases had no gene match. CDR1 is KGHSH and CDR2 is LQKENI in the germline V gene. CDR3 loop: CASSLQGSTGELFF. The CDR3 nucleotides read TGTGCCAGCTCGTTACAGGGGAGCACCGGGGAGCTGTTTTTT.

This clone was counted only a few times. The rearrangement joins TRBV7-9 to TRBJ1-1; 10 nucleotides agree with TRBD1. Germline V gene lookup returns CDR1 SEHNR and CDR2 FQNEAQ (reference sequence). V trimming: 5 bases; J trimming: 5 bases; junction bases outside the gene matches: 14. The CDR3 is 17 amino acids. CDR3 protein: CASSDDRDRGITTEAFF. CDR3 DNA sequence: TGTGCCAGCAGCGATGACCGGGACAGGGGTATAACTACTGAAGCTTTCTTT.

V is TRBV5-5 and J is TRBJ2-7; no definite D call. Germline V gene data show CDR1 as SGHKS and CDR2 as YYEKEE (reference sequence). Between the trimmed V and J ends, which lost 1 base and 2 bases, there was a span of 7 bases. This CDR3 is 13 amino acids long. The CDR3 DNA sequence: TGTGCCAGCAGCTTGAGGGTCACCTACGAGCAGTACTTC. Its translation: CASSLRVTYEQYF. Looking up the rest from reference TRBV5-5 and TRBJ2-7 gives the full variable domain: DAGVTQSPTHLIKTRGQQVTLRCSPISGHKSVSWYQQVLGQGPQFIFQYYEKEERGRGNFPDRFSARQFPNYSSELNVNALLLGDSALYLCASSLRVTYEQYFGPGTRLTVT.

This clone was seen once. This chain connects TRBV27 to TRBJ1-1; no firm D call. The V and J ends lost 5 bases and 0 bases respectively, with 10 bases between them. Germline lookup yields CDR1 MNHEY and CDR2 SMNVEV (reference sequence). This CDR3 spans 14 amino acids. CDR3 in amino acids: CASSAPSLNTEAFF. In DNA form, the CDR3 reads TGTGCCAGCAGTGCCCCTTCCTTGAACACTGAAGCTTTCTTT.

This clone was seen a few times. The chain employs TRBV6-4 and TRBJ2-3; D is unclear. The CDR3 length is 12 residues. Germline loops: CDR1 MRHNA, CDR2 SNTAGT. Deletions cut 1 base from V and 2 bases from J, with 1 base between. The DNA for the CDR3 is TGTGCCAGCAGTGACTACACAGATACGCAGTATTTT. Encoded protein: CASSDYTDTQYF.

The rearrangement uses TRBV11-1 and TRBJ2-2; tentative D call: TRBD2 (6 bases). The CDR3 is 14 amino acids. V shed 4 bases and J shed 6 bases, with 12 bases lying between them. Germline V CDR1 and CDR2: SGHAT, FQDESV (reference sequence). CDR3 nucleotides: TGTGCCAGCAGCTCCCAACCGGGGGCCGGGGAGCTGTTTTTT. Its translation is CASSSQPGAGELFF.

This clone came up a few times. The sample contains more than one DNA sequence encoding this CDR3. This chain connects TRBV7-8 to TRBJ1-1, with D possibly matching TRBD1 (6 bases). The germline V gene has CDR1 SGHVS and CDR2 FQNEAQ. The CDR3 is made up of 14 amino acids. Trimming took 1 base from V and 1 from J, leaving 7 bases between them. The CDR3 loop reads CASSLVQGNTEAFF. The CDR3 region has the DNA TGTGCCAGCAGCTTAGTACAGGGGAACACTGAAGCTTTCTTT.

The chain has TRBV7-2 and TRBJ2-5; D is ambiguous. The V end lost 2 bases, the J end lost 1 base, and 8 bases lay between the germline ends. The CDR3 spans 14 residues. Germline V gene lookup returns CDR1 SGHTA and CDR2 FQGNSA. This CDR3 reads CASSLLHSQETQYF. The DNA for the CDR3 is TGTGCCAGCAGCTTATTACACAGCCAAGAGACCCAGTACTTC.